These T cell receptor beta chains were read from a single sample in a study of T cells after yellow fever vaccination. Each CDR3 protein is one row after TCRdb ran MiXCR on the 5' RACE reads. The sample holds about 22,000 distinct CDR3 sequences, roughly 5.5% seen once. The sequences come from PBMCs, either bulk or a sorted T-cell subset (CD4+, CD8+, memory, or dextramer-sorted; not recorded which), collected roughly 47 days after the first yellow fever vaccination. The receptors originated from a man aged 18 to 29 who received the YFV17D yellow fever vaccine. CDR3s leave out the opening cysteine and the closing phenylalanine or tryptophan. Each record gives: clone size, J gene, V gene, CDR3 protein. Some rows mark clone size as missing; the rest say once, few, many or name a class of expanded clone.

>many|TRBJ2-3|TRBV11-2
ASSFSRDTQY
>many|TRBJ2-4|TRBV18
ASSPDRDLILY
>many|TRBJ1-4|TRBV6-1
ASRRTGLGDEKLF
>many|TRBJ2-3|TRBV7-2
ASSLVGTSATDTQY
>many|TRBJ1-5|TRBV7-8
ASGGSNQPQH
>many|TRBJ2-5|TRBV24-1
ATSDQRQKETQY
>many|TRBJ1-2|TRBV27
ASSQQGNYGYT
>many|TRBJ1-5|TRBV7-2
ASSLDRTHYQPQH
>many|TRBJ1-4|TRBV7-2
ASSFWQGDEKLF
>many|TRBJ1-1|TRBV7-2
ASSLYLNTEAF
>many|TRBJ2-7|TRBV7-9
ASSLSSGPYEQY
>many|TRBJ1-3|TRBV9
ASSALGGFSGNTIY
>many|TRBJ2-5|TRBV7-8
ASSLDPPPRETQY
>many|TRBJ1-1|TRBV6-2/TRBV6-3
ASSYGQGAWTEAF
>many|TRBJ1-1|TRBV5-1
ASSLAPGGTEAF
>many|TRBJ1-1|TRBV5-1
ATRVGRGYTEAF
>many|TRBJ2-3|TRBV20-1
SARGFTDTQY
>many|TRBJ2-3|TRBV7-8
ASSRKAGGKNTDTQY
>many|TRBJ2-7|TRBV5-6
ASSNNRGLSYEQY
>medium-sized|TRBJ2-1|TRBV7-2
ASSQLAGAYNEQF
>many|TRBJ1-1|TRBV6-2/TRBV6-3
ASRLNTEAF
>many|TRBJ1-3|TRBV6-2/TRBV6-3
ASSYSIVEAGAEHGNTIY
>many|TRBJ2-2|TRBV5-1
ASSSGGGGGELF
>NA|TRBJ2-3|TRBV23-1
ASTRGGPENITDTQY
>NA|TRBJ2-5|TRBV29-1
SVEDLKETQY
>many|TRBJ2-1|TRBV5-1
ASSDTHNEQF
>many|TRBJ2-3|TRBV20-1
SAVGLVYTDTQY
>many|TRBJ1-2|TRBV24-1
ATSVHRGRSFYGYT
>many|TRBJ2-5|TRBV3-1
ASSRLEGQETQY
>many|TRBJ2-3|TRBV5-6
ASSSVGGRSDTQY
>many|TRBJ1-2|TRBV6-1
ASNDPGGGGYT
>many|TRBJ2-2|TRBV20-1
SALAGERTGELF
>many|TRBJ1-2|TRBV5-5
ASSLRLEEGGYT
>many|TRBJ2-3|TRBV20-1
SAASGSDTQY
>many|TRBJ2-1|TRBV6-5
ATRDRGSNEQF
>many|TRBJ2-1|TRBV20-1
SADPAGGMTSYNEQF
>many|TRBJ2-2|TRBV6-2/TRBV6-3
ASSARPTGELF